This T cell receptor beta chain was profiled in a study of vaccination and CD4 T cells after COVID-19. Study background: Participants were given two doses of BNT162b2 or mRNA-1273 vaccine.

Regarding treatment: roughly 11-day PBMC culture with coronavirus spike peptide pools or control peptides (ViraFEST assay). Every well contained more than 1.5 million PBMCs, which were grown with about 10 IU/ml IL-2 and 9 to 10 ug/ml peptide pools. Germline values: CDR1 DFQATT, CDR2 SNEGSKA (reference sequence). The ends lost 3 bases at V and 4 bases at J; junction bases unmatched: 8. CDR3 length: 15 residues. In the case of this clonotype: Antigen: not known.

CD4+ T cells that had been cultured provided DNA sequenced with the Oncomine TCR Beta short-read assay. TCRdb itself ran the PCR reads through MiXCR, one entry per CDR3 protein. Of 16,000 or so distinct CDR3 sequences in the sample, 52% were seen once. The material sequenced was CD4+ T cells from blood, cultured in vitro, taken before SARS-CoV-2 vaccination. This TCR derives from a human donor who had recovered from COVID-19. The chain has TRBV20-1 and TRBJ2-3; 9 bases line up with TRBD2. The CDR3 DNA reads TGCAGTGCTAGTTTCCCGGGACTAGCAGCAGATACGCAGTATTTT. It is translated as CSASFPGLAADTQYF.